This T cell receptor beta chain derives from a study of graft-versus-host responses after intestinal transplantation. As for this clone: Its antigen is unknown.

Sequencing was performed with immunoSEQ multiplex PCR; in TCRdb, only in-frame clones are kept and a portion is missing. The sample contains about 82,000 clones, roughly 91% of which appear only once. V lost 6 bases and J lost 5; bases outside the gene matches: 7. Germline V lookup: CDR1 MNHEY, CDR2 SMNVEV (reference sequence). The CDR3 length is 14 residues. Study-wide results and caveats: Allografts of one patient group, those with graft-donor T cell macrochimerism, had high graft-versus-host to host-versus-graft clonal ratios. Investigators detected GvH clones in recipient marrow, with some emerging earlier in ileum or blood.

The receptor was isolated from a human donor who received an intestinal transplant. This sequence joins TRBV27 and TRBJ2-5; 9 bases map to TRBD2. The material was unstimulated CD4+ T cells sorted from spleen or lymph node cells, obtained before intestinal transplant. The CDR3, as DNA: TGTGCCAGCAGCTCCCTAGCGGGGAGGGAGACCCAGTACTTC. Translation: CASSSLAGRETQYF.